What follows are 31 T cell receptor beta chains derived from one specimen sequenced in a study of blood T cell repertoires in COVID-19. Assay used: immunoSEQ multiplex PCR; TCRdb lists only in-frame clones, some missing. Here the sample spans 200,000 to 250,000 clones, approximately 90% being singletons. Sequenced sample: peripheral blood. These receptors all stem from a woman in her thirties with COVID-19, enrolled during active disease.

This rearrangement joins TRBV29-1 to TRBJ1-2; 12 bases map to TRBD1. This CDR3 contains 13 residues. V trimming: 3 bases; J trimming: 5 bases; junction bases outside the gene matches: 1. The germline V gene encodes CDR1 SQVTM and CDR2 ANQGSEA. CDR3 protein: CSVEGQGAYGYTF. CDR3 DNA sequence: TGCAGCGTTGAGGGACAGGGGGCTTATGGCTACACCTTC.

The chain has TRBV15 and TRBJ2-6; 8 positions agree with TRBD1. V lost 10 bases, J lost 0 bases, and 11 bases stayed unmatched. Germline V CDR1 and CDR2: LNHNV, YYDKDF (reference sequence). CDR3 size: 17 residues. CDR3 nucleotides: TGTGCCATCTCGGACAGGGTTACGTACTCTGGGGCCAACGTCCTGACTTTC. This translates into CAISDRVTYSGANVLTF.

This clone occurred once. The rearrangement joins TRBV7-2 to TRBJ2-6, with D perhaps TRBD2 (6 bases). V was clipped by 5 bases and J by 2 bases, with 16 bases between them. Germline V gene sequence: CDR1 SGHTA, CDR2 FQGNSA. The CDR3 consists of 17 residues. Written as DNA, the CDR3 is TGTGCCAGCAGCCAAGCGGGCGGGGCTCCTGGGGCCAACGTCCTGACTTTC. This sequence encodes CASSQAGGAPGANVLTF.

The CDR3 spells CASSNRVYRYTF. The DNA of the CDR3 is TGTGCCAGCAGTAACAGGGTTTATCGCTACACCTTC. V usage is TRBV28 and J usage is TRBJ1-2; D might be TRBD1 (6 bases). The CDR3 sequence is 12 residues long. The V end lost 5 bases, the J end lost 9 bases, and 13 bases lay between the germline ends. CDR1 and CDR2 (germline): MDHEN, SYDVKM.

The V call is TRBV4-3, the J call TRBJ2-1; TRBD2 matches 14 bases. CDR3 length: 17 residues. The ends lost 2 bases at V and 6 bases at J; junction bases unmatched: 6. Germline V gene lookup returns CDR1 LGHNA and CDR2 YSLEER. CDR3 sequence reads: CASSQRLAGGVGNEQFF. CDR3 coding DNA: TGCGCCAGCAGCCAACGACTAGCGGGAGGGGTGGGCAATGAGCAGTTCTTC.

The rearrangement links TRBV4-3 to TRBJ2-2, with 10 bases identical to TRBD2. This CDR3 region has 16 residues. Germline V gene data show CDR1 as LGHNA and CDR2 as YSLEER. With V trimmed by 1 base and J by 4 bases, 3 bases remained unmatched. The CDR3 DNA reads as TGCGCCAGCAGCCAAGGGCTAGCGGGAGCCACCGGGGAGCTGTTTTTT. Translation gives CASSQGLAGATGELFF.

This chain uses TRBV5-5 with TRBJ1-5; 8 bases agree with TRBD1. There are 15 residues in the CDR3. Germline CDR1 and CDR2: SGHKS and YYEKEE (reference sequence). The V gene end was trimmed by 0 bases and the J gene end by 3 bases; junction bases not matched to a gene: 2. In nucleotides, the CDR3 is TGTGCCAGCAGCTTGGGGACAGGGTACAATCAGCCCCAGCATTTT. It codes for CASSLGTGYNQPQHF.

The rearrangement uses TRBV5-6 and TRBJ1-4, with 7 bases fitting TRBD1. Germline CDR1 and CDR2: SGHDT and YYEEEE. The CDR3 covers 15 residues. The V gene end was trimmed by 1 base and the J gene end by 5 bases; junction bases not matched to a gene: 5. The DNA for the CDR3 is TGTGCCAGCAGCTTGTGGGCAGGGGGAAATGAAAAACTGTTTTTT. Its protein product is CASSLWAGGNEKLFF.

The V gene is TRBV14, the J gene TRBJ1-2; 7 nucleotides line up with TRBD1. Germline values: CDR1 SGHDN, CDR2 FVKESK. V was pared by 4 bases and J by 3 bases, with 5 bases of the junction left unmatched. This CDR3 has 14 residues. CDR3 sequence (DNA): TGTGCCAGCAGCCCTAGGACAGGCTACTATGGCTACACCTTC. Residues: CASSPRTGYYGYTF.

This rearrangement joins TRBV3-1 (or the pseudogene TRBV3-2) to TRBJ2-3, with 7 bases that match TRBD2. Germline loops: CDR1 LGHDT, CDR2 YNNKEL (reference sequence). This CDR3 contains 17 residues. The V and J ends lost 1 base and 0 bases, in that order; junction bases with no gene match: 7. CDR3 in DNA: TGTGCCAGCAGCCAAGGTATTAGCGGGCGAAGCACAGATACGCAGTATTTT. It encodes CASSQGISGRSTDTQYF.

CDR3 loop: CASSAGVGVGKLFF. The CDR3 coding sequence is TGCGCCAGCAGTGCAGGGGTCGGCGTAGGAAAACTGTTTTTT. The gene calls are TRBV10-2 and TRBJ1-4, with D perhaps matching TRBD1 (6 bases). The CDR3 runs to 14 residues. Trimming took 4 bases from V and 10 from J, leaving 16 bases between them. Germline CDR1 is WSHSY and CDR2 is SAAADI.

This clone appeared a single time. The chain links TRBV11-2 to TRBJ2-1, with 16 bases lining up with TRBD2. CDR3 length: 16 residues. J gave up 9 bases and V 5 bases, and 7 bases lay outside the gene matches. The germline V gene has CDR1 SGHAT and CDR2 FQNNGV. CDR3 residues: CASSPGLAGGRGEQFF. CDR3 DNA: TGTGCCAGCAGCCCGGGACTAGCGGGAGGGCGAGGTGAGCAGTTCTTC.

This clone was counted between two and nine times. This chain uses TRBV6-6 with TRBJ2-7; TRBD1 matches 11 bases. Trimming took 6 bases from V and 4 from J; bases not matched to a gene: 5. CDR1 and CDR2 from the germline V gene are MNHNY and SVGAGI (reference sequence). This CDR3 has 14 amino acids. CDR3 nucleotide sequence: TGTGCCAGCAGAAACGGACAGGGGGCGTACGAGCAGTACTTC. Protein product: CASRNGQGAYEQYF.

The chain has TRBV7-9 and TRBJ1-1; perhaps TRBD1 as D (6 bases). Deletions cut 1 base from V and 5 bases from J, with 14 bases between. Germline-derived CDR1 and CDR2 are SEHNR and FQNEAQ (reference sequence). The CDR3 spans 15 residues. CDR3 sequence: CASSLGGPGETEAFF. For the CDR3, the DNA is TGTGCCAGCAGCTTAGGAGGCCCAGGGGAAACTGAAGCTTTCTTT.

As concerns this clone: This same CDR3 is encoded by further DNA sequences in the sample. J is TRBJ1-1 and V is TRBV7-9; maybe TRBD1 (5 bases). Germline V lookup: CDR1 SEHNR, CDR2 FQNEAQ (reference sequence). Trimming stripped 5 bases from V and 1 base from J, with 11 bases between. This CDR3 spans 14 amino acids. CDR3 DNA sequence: TGTGCCAGCAGCCTGCTGGGGGGGAACACTGAAGCTTTCTTT. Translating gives CASSLLGGNTEAFF.

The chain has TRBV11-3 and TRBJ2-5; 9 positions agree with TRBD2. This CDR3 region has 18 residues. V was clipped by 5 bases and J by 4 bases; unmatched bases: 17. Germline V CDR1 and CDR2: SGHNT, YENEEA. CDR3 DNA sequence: TGTGCCAGCAGCAAAGGGACTAGCTGGGGCTCCGTCGGAGAGACCCAGTACTTC. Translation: CASSKGTSWGSVGETQYF.

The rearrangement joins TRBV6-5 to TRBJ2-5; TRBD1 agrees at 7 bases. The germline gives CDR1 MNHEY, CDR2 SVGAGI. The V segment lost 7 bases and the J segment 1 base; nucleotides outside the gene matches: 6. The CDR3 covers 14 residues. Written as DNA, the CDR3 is TGTGCCAGCACCGAAACAGGGGCCCAAGAGACCCAGTACTTC. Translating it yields CASTETGAQETQYF.

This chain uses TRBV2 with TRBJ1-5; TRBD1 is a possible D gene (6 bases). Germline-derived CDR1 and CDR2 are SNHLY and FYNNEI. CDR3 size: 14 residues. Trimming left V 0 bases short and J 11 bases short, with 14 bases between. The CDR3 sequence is CASSEAKAGQTQHF. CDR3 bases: TGTGCCAGCAGTGAAGCAAAGGCAGGACAGACCCAGCATTTT.

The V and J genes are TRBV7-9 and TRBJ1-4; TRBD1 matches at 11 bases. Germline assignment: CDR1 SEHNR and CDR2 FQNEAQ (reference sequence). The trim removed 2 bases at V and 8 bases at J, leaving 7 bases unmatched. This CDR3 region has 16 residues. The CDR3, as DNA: TGTGCCAGCAGCTTACGGGACAGGGGGAGCGGGGAAAAACTGTTTTTT. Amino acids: CASSLRDRGSGEKLFF.

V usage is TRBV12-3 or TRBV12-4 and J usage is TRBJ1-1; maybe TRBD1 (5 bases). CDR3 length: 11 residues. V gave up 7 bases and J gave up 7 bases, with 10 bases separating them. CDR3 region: CASTSGVEAFF. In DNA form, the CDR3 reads TGTGCCAGCACTTCGGGGGTTGAAGCTTTCTTT.

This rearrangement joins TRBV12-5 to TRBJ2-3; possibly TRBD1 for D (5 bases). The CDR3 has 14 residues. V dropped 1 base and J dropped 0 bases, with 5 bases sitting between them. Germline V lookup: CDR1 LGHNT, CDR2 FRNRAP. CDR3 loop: CASGLEGSTDTQYF. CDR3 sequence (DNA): TGTGCTAGTGGTTTGGAGGGGAGCACAGATACGCAGTATTTT.

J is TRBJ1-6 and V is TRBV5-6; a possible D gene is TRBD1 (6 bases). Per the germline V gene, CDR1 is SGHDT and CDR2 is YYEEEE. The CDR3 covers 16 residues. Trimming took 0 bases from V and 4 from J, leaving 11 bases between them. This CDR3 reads CASSLGPGQYNSPLHF. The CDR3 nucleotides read TGTGCCAGCAGCTTGGGCCCTGGACAGTATAATTCACCCCTCCACTTT.

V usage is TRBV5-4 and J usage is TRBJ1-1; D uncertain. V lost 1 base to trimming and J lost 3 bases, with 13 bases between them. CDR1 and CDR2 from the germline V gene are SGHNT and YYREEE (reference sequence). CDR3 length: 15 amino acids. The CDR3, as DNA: TGTGCCAGCAGCTTGTTTCAGAATTCTGACACTGAAGCTTTCTTT. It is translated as CASSLFQNSDTEAFF.

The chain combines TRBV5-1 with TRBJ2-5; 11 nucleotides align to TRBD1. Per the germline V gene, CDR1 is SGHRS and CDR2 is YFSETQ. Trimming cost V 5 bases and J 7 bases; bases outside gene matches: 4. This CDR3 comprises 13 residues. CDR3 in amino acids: CASRIGTGGTQYF. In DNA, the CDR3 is TGCGCCAGCAGGATTGGGACAGGGGGGACCCAGTACTTC.

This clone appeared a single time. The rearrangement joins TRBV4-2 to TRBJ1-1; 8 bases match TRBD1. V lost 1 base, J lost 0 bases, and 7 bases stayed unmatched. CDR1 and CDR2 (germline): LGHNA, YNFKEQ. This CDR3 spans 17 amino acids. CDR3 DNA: TGTGCCAGCAGCCAAGGACAGGGGTCAGTTATGAACACTGAAGCTTTCTTT. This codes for CASSQGQGSVMNTEAFF.

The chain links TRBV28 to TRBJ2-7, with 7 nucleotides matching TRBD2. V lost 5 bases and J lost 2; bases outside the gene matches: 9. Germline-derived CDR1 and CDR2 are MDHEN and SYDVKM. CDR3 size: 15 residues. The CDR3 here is CASSTPASGTYEQYV. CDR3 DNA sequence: TGTGCCAGCAGTACCCCGGCTAGCGGTACCTACGAGCAGTACGTC.

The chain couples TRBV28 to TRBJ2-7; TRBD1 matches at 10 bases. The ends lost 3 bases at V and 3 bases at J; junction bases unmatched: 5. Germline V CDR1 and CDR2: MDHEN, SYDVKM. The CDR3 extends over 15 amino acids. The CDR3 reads CASSFPRTGGYEQYF. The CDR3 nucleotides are TGTGCCAGCAGTTTTCCCCGGACAGGGGGCTACGAGCAGTACTTC. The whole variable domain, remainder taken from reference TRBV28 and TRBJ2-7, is DVKVTQSSRYLVKRTGEKVFLECVQDMDHENMFWYRQDPGLGLRLIYFSYDVKMKEKGDIPEGYSVSREKKERFSLILESASTNQTSMYLCASSFPRTGGYEQYFGPGTRLTVT.

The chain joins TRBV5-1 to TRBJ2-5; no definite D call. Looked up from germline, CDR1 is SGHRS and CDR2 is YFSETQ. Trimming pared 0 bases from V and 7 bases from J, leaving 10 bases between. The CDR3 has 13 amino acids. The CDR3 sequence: CASSLEISGTQYF. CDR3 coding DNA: TGCGCCAGCAGCTTGGAAATTTCGGGGACCCAGTACTTC. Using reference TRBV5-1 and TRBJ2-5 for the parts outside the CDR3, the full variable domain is KAGVTQTPRYLIKTRGQQVTLSCSPISGHRSVSWYQQTPGQGLQFLFEYFSETQRNKGNFPGRFSGRQFSNSRSEMNVSTLELGDSALYLCASSLEISGTQYFGPGTRLLVL.

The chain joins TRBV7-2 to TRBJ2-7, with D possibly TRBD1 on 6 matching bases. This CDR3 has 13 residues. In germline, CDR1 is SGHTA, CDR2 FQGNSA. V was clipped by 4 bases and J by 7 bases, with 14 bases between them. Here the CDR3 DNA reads TGTGCCAGCAGCTATACCGGGACAACTGAGCAGTACGTC. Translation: CASSYTGTTEQYV.

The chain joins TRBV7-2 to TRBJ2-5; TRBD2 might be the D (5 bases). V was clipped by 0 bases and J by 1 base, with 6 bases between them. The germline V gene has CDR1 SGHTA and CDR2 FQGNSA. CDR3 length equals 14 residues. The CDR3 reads CASSLAGLQETQYF. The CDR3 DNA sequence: TGTGCCAGCAGCTTAGCCGGACTCCAAGAGACCCAGTACTTC.

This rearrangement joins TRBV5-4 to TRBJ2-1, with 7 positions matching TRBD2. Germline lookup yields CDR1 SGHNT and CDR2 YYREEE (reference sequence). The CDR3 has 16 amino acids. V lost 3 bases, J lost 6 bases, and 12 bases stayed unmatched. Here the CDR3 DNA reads TGTGCCAGCAGCTCTGGGAGGGGACGAGACTCCAATGAGCAGTTCTTC. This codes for CASSSGRGRDSNEQFF.